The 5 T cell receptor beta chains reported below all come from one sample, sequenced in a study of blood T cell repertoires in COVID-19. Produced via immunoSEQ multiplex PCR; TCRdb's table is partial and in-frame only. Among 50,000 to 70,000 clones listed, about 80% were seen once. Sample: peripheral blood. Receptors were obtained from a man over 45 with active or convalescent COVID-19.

The CDR3 nucleotides read TGTGCCAGTGCCCCTCAAGGGCGGGGTGGGTATGAGCAGTTCTTC. Translation gives CASAPQGRGGYEQFF. This sequence joins TRBV19 and TRBJ2-1; D possibly corresponds to TRBD2 (6 bases). CDR1 is LNHDA, CDR2 SQIVND, per germline (reference sequence). The length of the CDR3 is 15 residues. V lost 8 bases to trimming and J lost 8 bases, with 22 bases between them.

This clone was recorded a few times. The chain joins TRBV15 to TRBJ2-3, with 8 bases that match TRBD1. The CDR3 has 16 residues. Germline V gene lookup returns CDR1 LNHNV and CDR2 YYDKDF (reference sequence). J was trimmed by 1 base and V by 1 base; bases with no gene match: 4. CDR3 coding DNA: TGTGCCACCAGCAGAGGGGGACAGGCCGGCACAGATACGCAGTATTTT. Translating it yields CATSRGGQAGTDTQYF.

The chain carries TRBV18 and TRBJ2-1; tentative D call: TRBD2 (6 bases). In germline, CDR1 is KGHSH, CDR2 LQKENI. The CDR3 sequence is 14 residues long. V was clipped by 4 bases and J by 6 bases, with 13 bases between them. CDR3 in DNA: TGTGCCAGCTCACTGGGACTCCTAGCCAATGAGCAGTTCTTC. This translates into CASSLGLLANEQFF.

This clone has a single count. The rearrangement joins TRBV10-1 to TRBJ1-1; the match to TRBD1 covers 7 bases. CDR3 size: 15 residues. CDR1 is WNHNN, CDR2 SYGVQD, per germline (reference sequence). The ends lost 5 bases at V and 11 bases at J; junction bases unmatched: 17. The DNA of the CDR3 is TGCGCCAGCAGTTTAGGACAGGAGGGACGATTGGAGGCTTTCTTT. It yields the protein CASSLGQEGRLEAFF.

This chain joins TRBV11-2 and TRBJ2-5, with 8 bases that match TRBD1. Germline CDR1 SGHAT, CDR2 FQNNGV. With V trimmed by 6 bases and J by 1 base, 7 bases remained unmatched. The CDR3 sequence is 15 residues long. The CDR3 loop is CASSPTGVPQETQYF. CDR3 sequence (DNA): TGTGCCAGCAGTCCGACAGGGGTCCCCCAAGAGACCCAGTACTTC. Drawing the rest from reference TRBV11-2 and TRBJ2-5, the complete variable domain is EAGVAQSPRYKIIEKRQSVAFWCNPISGHATLYWYQQILGQGPKLLIQFQNNGVVDDSQLPKDRFSAERLKGVDSTLKIQPAKLEDSAVYLCASSPTGVPQETQYFGPGTRLLVL.